One and the same sample provided the 28 T cell receptor beta chains below, sequenced in a study of cytomegalovirus exposure and HLA in healthy donors. Primers: 60 Vbeta forward and 13 Jbeta reverse. Assay: immunoSEQ multiplex PCR; the TCRdb copy retains only in-frame clones and omits some. The sample includes roughly 160,000 clones, 70% to 80% of them seen just once. The sample comprised PBMCs. These receptors all stem from a man aged 60 to 69 in good health and CMV-seronegative.

V gene TRBV2 combines with J gene TRBJ2-7; D might be TRBD2 (6 bases). Germline V gene sequence: CDR1 SNHLY, CDR2 FYNNEI. The ends were cut back, 4 bases at V and 7 bases at J, with 20 bases in the middle. The CDR3 consists of 15 residues. The CDR3 region has the DNA TGTGCCAGCAGTGCATCCGGGACTTGGTTGCTTGAGCAGTACTTC. Its translation is CASSASGTWLLEQYF.

The chain is built from TRBV5-6 and TRBJ2-4; a possible D gene is TRBD1 (6 bases). Germline V gene data show CDR1 as SGHDT and CDR2 as YYEEEE. V was trimmed by 2 bases and J by 4 bases, leaving 10 bases between them. The CDR3 runs 14 residues. The CDR3 loop reads CASSLTGQKNIQYF. Here the CDR3 DNA reads TGTGCCAGCAGCTTAACTGGACAGAAAAACATTCAGTACTTC.

This chain uses TRBV19 with TRBJ1-5; D gene ambiguous. Trimming removed 5 bases from V and 0 bases from J, with 5 bases in between. The CDR3 is made up of 13 amino acids. Germline V gene sequence: CDR1 LNHDA, CDR2 SQIVND (reference sequence). Here the CDR3 reads CASSQYSNQPQHF. The CDR3 DNA follows: TGTGCCAGTAGTCAGTATAGCAATCAGCCCCAGCATTTT. The variable domain in full, with the rest retrieved from reference TRBV19 and TRBJ1-5, is DGGITQSPKYLFRKEGQNVTLSCEQNLNHDAMYWYRQDPGQGLRLIYYSQIVNDFQKGDIAEGYSVSREKKESFPLTVTSAQKNPTAFYLCASSQYSNQPQHFGDGTRLSIL.

The chain has TRBV9 and TRBJ1-2; possibly TRBD1 for D (6 bases). V was pared by 0 bases and J by 8 bases, with 14 bases between. The CDR3 sequence is 14 residues long. Germline V CDR1 and CDR2: SGDLS, YYNGEE. The CDR3 reads CASSVEQGFSGYTF. CDR3 bases: TGTGCCAGCAGCGTAGAACAGGGTTTTTCCGGCTACACCTTC. Based on the CDR3 plus reference TRBV9 and TRBJ1-2, the full variable domain is DSGVTQTPKHLITATGQRVTLRCSPRSGDLSVYWYQQSLDQGLQFLIQYYNGEERAKGNILERFSAQQFPDLHSELNLSSLELGDSALYFCASSVEQGFSGYTFGSGTRLTVV.

The V gene is TRBV7-9, the J gene TRBJ1-4; 7 bases map to TRBD1. V was clipped by 0 bases and J by 0 bases; unmatched bases: 7. The CDR3 has 18 amino acids. Germline CDR1 SEHNR, CDR2 FQNEAQ (reference sequence). CDR3 sequence: CASSLAGGAGSTNEKLFF. CDR3 DNA sequence: TGTGCCAGCAGCTTAGCAGGGGGCGCCGGATCAACTAATGAAAAACTGTTTTTT.

The chain carries TRBV27 and TRBJ2-7, with 9 nucleotides matching TRBD1. V was clipped by 5 bases and J by 2 bases; unmatched bases: 4. Germline V CDR1 and CDR2: MNHEY, SMNVEV (reference sequence). The CDR3 runs to 14 residues. DNA of the CDR3: TGTGCCAGCAGTCCGGGACAGGGTACCTACGAGCAGTACTTC. This sequence encodes CASSPGQGTYEQYF.

The chain has TRBV10-1 and TRBJ1-1; 7 bases fit TRBD1. The germline CDR1 and CDR2 sequences are WNHNN and SYGVQD (reference sequence). V dropped 6 bases and J dropped 1; count of bases not matched to a gene: 2. The CDR3 totals 13 residues. The CDR3 protein is CASSYRGNTEAFF. CDR3 in DNA: TGCGCCAGCAGCTACAGGGGGAACACTGAAGCTTTCTTT.

This rearrangement joins TRBV5-6 to TRBJ2-3, with D possibly being TRBD2 (5 bases). The germline V gene has CDR1 SGHDT and CDR2 YYEEEE. Trimming cost V 2 bases and J 4 bases, with 11 bases left between them. The CDR3 has 14 amino acids. CDR3 sequence (DNA): TGTGCCAGCAGCTTATCCCCCGGGGCAGATACGCAGTATTTT. It yields the protein CASSLSPGADTQYF.

As to this clone: Other DNA sequences in this specimen translate into the identical CDR3. The genes are TRBV9 and TRBJ2-7; 11 bases agree with TRBD2. The CDR3 has 14 residues. V was pared by 2 bases and J by 4 bases, with 2 bases of the junction left unmatched. The germline V gene has CDR1 SGDLS and CDR2 YYNGEE. The CDR3, as DNA: TGTGCCAGCAGCGTTAGCGGGAGGGCGTACGAGCAGTACTTC. Translation gives CASSVSGRAYEQYF.

V usage is TRBV28 and J usage is TRBJ2-5; 7 positions agree with TRBD1. Per germline, CDR1 MDHEN and CDR2 SYDVKM. Germline trimming cut 5 bases from V and 2 bases from J; bases unmatched to any gene: 11. This CDR3 has 16 residues. CDR3 sequence reads: CASSPWRTGGQETQYF. The CDR3 nucleotides read TGTGCCAGCAGTCCATGGCGGACAGGCGGTCAAGAGACCCAGTACTTC.

This sequence joins TRBV7-9 and TRBJ2-1; 14 bases are shared with TRBD2. The trim removed 5 bases at V and 4 bases at J, leaving 7 bases unmatched. The CDR3 is 17 amino acids. In germline, CDR1 is SEHNR, CDR2 FQNEAQ (reference sequence). The CDR3 DNA reads TGTGCCAGCAGCAGCCCAGGACTAGCGGGAGGTTACAATGAGCAGTTCTTC. Translating gives CASSSPGLAGGYNEQFF.

The chain recombines TRBV5-5 with TRBJ2-5, with 7 bases lining up with TRBD2. V lost 3 bases and J lost 1; bases outside the gene matches: 6. Germline CDR1 SGHKS, CDR2 YYEKEE (reference sequence). CDR3 length: 15 residues. The CDR3 DNA reads TGTGCCAGCAGCTCCTTCGGGGGGTCCCAAGAGACCCAGTACTTC. Its protein is CASSSFGGSQETQYF.

This chain connects TRBV19 to TRBJ2-2, with D maybe TRBD1 (5 bases). The CDR3 contains 15 residues. Germline V gene data show CDR1 as LNHDA and CDR2 as SQIVND (reference sequence). Trimming left V 1 base short and J 3 bases short, with 9 bases between. The CDR3 DNA follows: TGTGCCAGTAGTATAGTTCCAGGGCACACCGGGGAGCTGTTTTTT. Translated: CASSIVPGHTGELFF.

The rearrangement uses TRBV5-6 and TRBJ2-7, with 7 bases lining up with TRBD2. The CDR3 is 14 residues long. Per the germline V gene, CDR1 is SGHDT and CDR2 is YYEEEE. Unmatched junction bases numbered 4, after V lost 2 bases and J lost 2 bases. CDR3 nucleotide sequence: TGTGCCAGCAGCTTTGGGGGAGGGCCCTACGAGCAGTACTTC. Protein sequence: CASSFGGGPYEQYF.

The chain employs TRBV7-2 and TRBJ2-1, with 13 bases fitting TRBD2. The CDR3 extends over 15 amino acids. From germline, CDR1 is SGHTA and CDR2 FQGNSA. With 3 bases clipped from V and 5 bases from J, the junction kept 1 base outside the gene matches. CDR3 amino acids: CASSFTSGGDNEQFF. CDR3 nucleotide sequence: TGTGCCAGCAGCTTTACTAGCGGGGGGGACAATGAGCAGTTCTTC.

The chain carries TRBV19 and TRBJ1-5, with 9 bases identical to TRBD1. Per germline, CDR1 LNHDA and CDR2 SQIVND (reference sequence). The CDR3 is 17 residues long. Trimming cost V 4 bases and J 4 bases; bases outside gene matches: 11. As DNA, the CDR3 is TGTGCCAGTAGTACAGACCCCACAGGGGGCCGAAATCAGCCCCAGCATTTT. It is translated as CASSTDPTGGRNQPQHF.

The CDR3 region is CASSDGQGTSTDTQYF. CDR3 nucleotides: TGCGCCAGCAGCGATGGACAGGGCACTAGCACAGATACGCAGTATTTT. The rearrangement joins TRBV5-1 to TRBJ2-3; TRBD1 agrees at 8 bases. This CDR3 is 16 amino acids long. Germline V gene lookup returns CDR1 SGHRS and CDR2 YFSETQ. J gave up 0 bases and V 4 bases, and 7 bases lay outside the gene matches.

This sequence joins TRBV19 and TRBJ2-5; TRBD1 matches 7 bases. The J call is uncertain, as TRBJ2-7 better fits the DNA end. Germline CDR1 is LNHDA and CDR2 is SQIVND (reference sequence). The CDR3 totals 14 residues. Here the CDR3 DNA reads TGTGCCAGTAGTATAGATCACAGGGGCGACGAGCAGTACTTC. Encoded protein: CASSIDHRGDEQYF.

This clone was seen only a few times. This chain connects TRBV7-2 to TRBJ1-2, with 7 bases identical to TRBD1. The CDR3 has 15 residues. After removal of 5 bases from V and 1 base from J, the junction contained 7 bases not matched to a gene. In germline, CDR1 is SGHTA, CDR2 FQGNSA. The DNA of the CDR3 is TGTGCCAGCAGCCCTGACAGGGATGTTAACTATGGCTACACCTTC. Translation: CASSPDRDVNYGYTF.

This clone was seen a few times. V and J are TRBV7-9 and TRBJ2-3; 9 nucleotides match TRBD2. CDR3 size: 17 residues. Trimming took 3 bases from V and 6 from J; bases not matched to a gene: 13. Germline-derived CDR1 and CDR2 are SEHNR and FQNEAQ (reference sequence). CDR3 DNA: TGTGCCAGCAGCTTGGGCAGAGTAGCGGGGGTTTTCGATACGCAGTATTTT. Translation: CASSLGRVAGVFDTQYF.

The CDR3 loop is CASSPTTGGGHNEQFF. The CDR3 DNA is TGTGCCAGCAGCCCAACTACCGGCGGGGGGCACAATGAGCAGTTCTTC. The chain links TRBV6-6 to TRBJ2-1, with 8 bases matching TRBD2. The V gene end was trimmed by 6 bases and the J gene end by 5 bases; junction bases not matched to a gene: 12. The CDR3 spans 16 residues. CDR1 MNHNY and CDR2 SVGAGI come from the germline V gene (reference sequence).

The sample holds one count of this clone. The chain links TRBV5-4 to TRBJ2-3, with 8 bases matching TRBD1. Germline loops: CDR1 SGHNT, CDR2 YYREEE (reference sequence). The length of the CDR3 is 17 residues. The junction had 10 bases not matched to a gene; V was cut back by 4 bases and J by 0 bases. The CDR3 is CASSGLPTGGSTDTQYF. The DNA for the CDR3 is TGTGCCAGCAGCGGACTACCTACAGGGGGAAGCACAGATACGCAGTATTTT.

Note on this clone: At the DNA level, this CDR3 is encoded by other sequences in the same sample as well. The rearrangement links TRBV19 to TRBJ1-1; D is ambiguous. Germline CDR1 reads LNHDA; CDR2 reads SQIVND (reference sequence). This CDR3 comprises 14 residues. V was shortened by 0 bases and J by 5 bases, with 10 bases between the two germline ends. The CDR3 sequence is CASSIDRRRTEAFF. The CDR3 region has the DNA TGTGCCAGTAGTATAGATCGGCGGCGTACTGAAGCTTTCTTT. Drawing the rest from reference TRBV19 and TRBJ1-1, the complete variable domain is DGGITQSPKYLFRKEGQNVTLSCEQNLNHDAMYWYRQDPGQGLRLIYYSQIVNDFQKGDIAEGYSVSREKKESFPLTVTSAQKNPTAFYLCASSIDRRRTEAFFGQGTRLTVV.

The CDR3 here is CASSLVGRASYEQYF. The CDR3, as DNA: TGTGCCAGCAGCTTAGTCGGGAGGGCCTCCTACGAGCAGTACTTC. The chain is built from TRBV13 and TRBJ2-7, with TRBD2 identical over 8 bases. V was pared by 1 base and J by 0 bases, with 2 bases of the junction left unmatched. The length of the CDR3 is 15 residues. CDR1 is PRHDT, CDR2 FYEKMQ, per germline (reference sequence).

This clone was seen only a few times. The chain recombines TRBV2 with TRBJ2-7, with D possibly matching TRBD2 (6 bases). There are 13 residues in the CDR3. Per germline, CDR1 SNHLY and CDR2 FYNNEI. Trimming removed 7 bases at V and 6 bases at J, with 16 bases between. The CDR3 nucleotides are TGTGCCAGCAAGGGCGGGGTAATCTCCGAGCAGTACTTC. The encoded protein is CASKGGVISEQYF.

The J gene is TRBJ2-7, the V gene TRBV6-5; 11 positions match TRBD2. This CDR3 has 15 residues. V trimming: 2 bases; J trimming: 1 base; junction bases outside the gene matches: 1. The germline V gene has CDR1 MNHEY and CDR2 SVGAGI. The CDR3 coding sequence is TGTGCCAGCAGTTACGCTAGCGGGGGGTCCTACGAGCAGTACTTC. This gives the protein CASSYASGGSYEQYF.

The rearrangement uses TRBV7-2 and TRBJ1-1; 9 nucleotides align to TRBD1. The CDR3 consists of 15 residues. J lost 0 bases, V lost 5 bases, and 4 bases had no gene match. Germline V gene data show CDR1 as SGHTA and CDR2 as FQGNSA. The CDR3 loop is CASSGDRGMNTEAFF. The CDR3 coding sequence is TGTGCCAGCAGCGGCGACAGGGGGATGAACACTGAAGCTTTCTTT. The full variable domain, with the rest looked up from reference TRBV7-2 and TRBJ1-1, is GAGVSQSPSNKVTEKGKDVELRCDPISGHTALYWYRQSLGQGLEFLIYFQGNSAPDKSGLPSDRFSAERTGGSVSTLTIQRTQQEDSAVYLCASSGDRGMNTEAFFGQGTRLTVV.

The J gene is TRBJ2-5, the V gene TRBV29-1; 7 bases map to TRBD1. The CDR3 is 16 residues long. Per the germline V gene, CDR1 is SQVTM and CDR2 is ANQGSEA. Losses at the gene ends were 0 bases for V and 1 base for J; bases not matched to a gene: 8. For the CDR3, the DNA is TGCAGCGTTGAAGAAGGCACAGGGGTCTTCCAAGAGACCCAGTACTTC. It specifies CSVEEGTGVFQETQYF.